Each of the 28 T cell receptor beta chains below was sequenced from the same sample in a study of CD8+CD57+ T cells in acquired aplastic anemia. The TCR beta profiling, which covered VDJ combination and CDR3 sequence, was carried out using genomic DNA as the template. TCRdb itself ran the reads through MiXCR, one entry per CDR3 protein. The table includes 220,000 or so distinct CDR3 sequences, approximately 65% detected once. Patients chosen for sequencing had CD8+CD57+ cells that had expanded, as shown by flow cytometry. The sequenced sample was sorted CD4+, CD8+, or CD8+CD57+ T cells (not recorded which) from PBMCs. The receptors shown here come from a human donor with aplastic anemia.

This rearrangement joins TRBV20-1 to TRBJ2-3; D remains unclear. This CDR3 contains 13 residues. From germline, CDR1 is DFQATT and CDR2 SNEGSKA (reference sequence). The ends were cut back, 8 bases at V and 4 bases at J, with 16 bases in the middle. Here the CDR3 DNA reads TGCAGTCCCCAGGCCCCCGGGTCAGATACGCAGTATTTT. It specifies CSPQAPGSDTQYF.

V gene TRBV7-3 combines with J gene TRBJ2-1; 9 bases are shared with TRBD2. The CDR3 covers 15 residues. V lost 2 bases and J lost 2; bases outside the gene matches: 1. Germline V lookup: CDR1 SGHTA, CDR2 FQGTGA. The DNA of the CDR3 is TGTGCCAGCAGCTTAGCGGGGGGGGCCTACAATGAGCAGTTCTTC. Amino acid sequence: CASSLAGGAYNEQFF. Supplemented by reference TRBV7-3 and TRBJ2-1, the full variable domain reads GAGVSQTPSNKVTEKGKYVELRCDPISGHTALYWYRQSLGQGPEFLIYFQGTGAADDSGLPNDRFFAVRPEGSVSTLKIQRTERGDSAVYLCASSLAGGAYNEQFFGPGTRLTVL.

The rearrangement links TRBV7-3 to TRBJ1-2; 7 bases align to TRBD1. The V gene end was trimmed by 5 bases and the J gene end by 11 bases; junction bases not matched to a gene: 8. CDR3 length: 12 residues. Per the germline V gene, CDR1 is SGHTA and CDR2 is FQGTGA. The CDR3 DNA reads as TGTGCCAGCAGCAAAGGGACAGACCATTACACCTTC. This translates into CASSKGTDHYTF.

The chain joins TRBV24-1 to TRBJ2-5; D not certain. The CDR3 is 14 residues long. V was shortened by 4 bases and J by 5 bases, with 13 bases between the two germline ends. Looked up from germline, CDR1 is KGHDR and CDR2 is SFDVKD. CDR3 amino acids: CATSDPDTRETQYF. The CDR3 bases are TGTGCCACCAGTGACCCTGACACTCGGGAGACCCAGTACTTC.

The rearrangement uses TRBV6-5 and TRBJ1-2; 8 bases align to TRBD1. V shed 5 bases and J 7 bases; nucleotides not matched to a gene: 12. Germline lookup yields CDR1 MNHEY and CDR2 SVGAGI. This CDR3 contains 15 residues. The CDR3, as DNA: TGTGCCAGCAGTGAACTTATTGGGACAGGCCTTGGCTACACCTTC. It is translated as CASSELIGTGLGYTF.

This clonotype was observed a handful of times. The gene calls are TRBV30 and TRBJ2-1; no clear D. The V end was cut by 0 bases, the J end by 8 bases, with 14 bases between. Germline V lookup: CDR1 GTSNPN, CDR2 SVGIG (reference sequence). The CDR3 length is 14 residues. This CDR3 reads CAWSVGLGWDEQFF. Here the CDR3 DNA reads TGTGCCTGGAGTGTGGGGTTGGGTTGGGATGAGCAGTTCTTC. The variable domain in full, completed from reference TRBV30 and TRBJ2-1, reads SQTIHQWPATLVQPVGSPLSLECTVEGTSNPNLYWYRQAAGRGLQLLFYSVGIGQISSEVPQNLSASRPQDRQFILSSKKLLLSDSGFYLCAWSVGLGWDEQFFGPGTRLTVL.

As for this clonotype: The CDR3 carries no conserved terminal phenylalanine or tryptophan, so it likely arises from a read error. The genes are TRBV7-2 and TRBJ1-1; 8 bases line up with TRBD1. The length of the CDR3 is 14 residues. Germline-derived CDR1 and CDR2 are SGHTA and FQGNSA. J gave up 1 base and V 6 bases, and 4 bases lay outside the gene matches. The CDR3 sequence is CASSYDRGNTEAFC. In nucleotides, the CDR3 is TGTGCCAGCAGTTATGACAGGGGGAACACTGAAGCTTTCTGT.

The V call is TRBV10-3, the J call TRBJ1-6; TRBD1 is a possible D gene (6 bases). The CDR3 covers 12 residues. CDR1 ENHRY and CDR2 SYGVKD come from the germline V gene. The V end lost 3 bases, the J end lost 14 bases, and 11 bases lay between the germline ends. This CDR3 reads CAISEGGSALHF. As DNA, the CDR3 is TGTGCCATCAGTGAAGGGGGATCGGCCCTCCACTTT.

This chain links TRBV29-1 with TRBJ1-2, with a weak D call TRBD1 (5 bases). V shed 8 bases and J shed 4 bases, with 14 bases lying between them. This CDR3 has 12 amino acids. Germline V lookup: CDR1 SQVTM, CDR2 ANQGSEA. CDR3 sequence: CSTVGTFYGYTF. In DNA, the CDR3 is TGCAGCACCGTGGGGACCTTCTATGGCTACACCTTC.

This clonotype was observed a few times. Relative to the germline gene, one junction end is altered; a read error may explain this. J is TRBJ2-7 and V is TRBV5-1, with no clear D. Germline loops: CDR1 SGHRS, CDR2 YFSETQ. The CDR3 has 11 amino acids. The CDR3: CASSFRDEQYF. CDR3 sequence (DNA): TGTGCCAGCAGTTTCCGCGACGAGCAGTACTTC.

This rearrangement joins TRBV20-1 to TRBJ2-1; the D is unclear. Germline values: CDR1 DFQATT, CDR2 SNEGSKA (reference sequence). With 0 bases removed from V and 9 bases from J, the gap between germline ends came to 9 bases. The length of the CDR3 is 12 residues. CDR3 region: CSARDRLIEQFF. The CDR3 DNA reads TGCAGTGCTAGAGATCGTCTAATTGAGCAGTTCTTC.

V and J are TRBV7-6 and TRBJ2-3, with TRBD2 identical over 8 bases. V gave up 4 bases and J gave up 5 bases; unmatched junction bases: 2. The CDR3 is 13 amino acids. The germline V gene has CDR1 SGHVS and CDR2 FNYEAQ. The CDR3 bases are TGTGCCAGCAGCTCGGGAGGGATAGATACGCAGTATTTT. Its translation: CASSSGGIDTQYF.

The J gene is TRBJ2-3, the V gene TRBV5-1; D may match TRBD1 or TRBD2 (5 bases each). CDR3 length: 16 amino acids. Germline CDR1 reads SGHRS; CDR2 reads YFSETQ. The V gene lost 2 bases and the J gene lost 0 bases, with 13 bases spanning the gap. CDR3 DNA sequence: TGCGCCAGCAGCTTTAGAGGGACGGAGAGCACAGATACGCAGTATTTT. The encoded protein is CASSFRGTESTDTQYF.

This sequence joins TRBV15 and TRBJ2-1; D is perhaps TRBD1 or TRBD2 (5 bases each). The V end was cut by 3 bases, the J end by 4 bases, with 16 bases between. Looked up from germline, CDR1 is LNHNV and CDR2 is YYDKDF (reference sequence). The CDR3 extends over 16 amino acids. CDR3 region: CATSSLLGTPYNEQFF. The CDR3 nucleotides read TGTGCCACCAGCAGCCTGCTCGGGACGCCTTACAATGAGCAGTTCTTC.

This chain uses TRBV7-3 with TRBJ2-7; 8 bases fit TRBD2. CDR3 length equals 17 residues. V gave up 3 bases and J gave up 0 bases; unmatched junction bases: 10. Germline loops: CDR1 SGHTA, CDR2 FQGTGA. The CDR3 nucleotides are TGTGCCAGCAGCTTGGCCGGGGCAGCGGGGGACTCCTACGAGCAGTACTTC. Protein sequence: CASSLAGAAGDSYEQYF.

This clonotype was observed a few times. This chain uses TRBV2 with TRBJ2-7; 9 bases map to TRBD1. This CDR3 comprises 16 residues. With V trimmed by 6 bases and J by 5 bases, 14 bases remained unmatched. The V gene's germline CDR1 is SNHLY and CDR2 FYNNEI. CDR3 amino acids: CASRHTGTGRRNEQYF. The CDR3 DNA reads as TGTGCCAGCAGGCATACCGGGACAGGGCGACGGAACGAGCAGTACTTC.

The genes are TRBV5-1 and TRBJ2-1; 11 bases match TRBD1. The CDR3 has 16 residues. After removal of 5 bases from V and 8 bases from J, the junction contained 12 bases not matched to a gene. Germline V CDR1 and CDR2: SGHRS, YFSETQ. The CDR3 spells CASSPPGTGGIDEQFF. The CDR3 bases are TGCGCCAGCAGTCCCCCGGGGACAGGGGGTATCGATGAGCAGTTCTTC.

This clonotype showed up just once. This may be a read error, as it is one base from a much larger clone. The chain combines TRBV20-1 with TRBJ2-7; TRBD2 agrees at 10 bases. The V gene's germline CDR1 is DFQATT and CDR2 SNEGSKA (reference sequence). The CDR3 spans 13 residues. Here the CDR3 DNA reads TGCAGTGCTAGCGGGACTAGCGACTACGAGCAGTGCTTC. Residues: CSASGTSDYEQCF.

This clonotype was recorded only once. This rearrangement joins TRBV20-1 to TRBJ2-1, with D maybe TRBD1 (5 bases). V was shortened by 3 bases and J by 6 bases, with 9 bases between the two germline ends. Looked up from germline, CDR1 is DFQATT and CDR2 is SNEGSKA (reference sequence). This CDR3 region has 12 residues. As DNA, the CDR3 is TGCAGTGCTAGGATACAGGTCAATGAGCAGTTCTTC. Translated, it gives CSARIQVNEQFF.

This clonotype came up many times. The gene calls are TRBV6-1 and TRBJ2-5; the D gene is possibly TRBD1 (5 bases). This CDR3 has 15 amino acids. V lost 10 bases and J 1 base, leaving 19 bases between the germline ends. In germline, CDR1 is MNHNS, CDR2 SASEGT. CDR3 nucleotides: TGTGCCACTAGGACACACAATAGTTTCCAAGAGACCCAGTACTTC. Translating gives CATRTHNSFQETQYF.

The chain couples TRBV20-1 to TRBJ2-5; weak D call: TRBD2 (6 bases). The CDR3 runs to 14 residues. Germline lookup yields CDR1 DFQATT and CDR2 SNEGSKA (reference sequence). The V and J ends lost 3 bases and 1 base respectively, with 12 bases between them. The CDR3 reads CSASLASVQETQYF. In DNA, the CDR3 is TGCAGTGCTAGTTTGGCTAGCGTCCAAGAGACCCAGTACTTC.

This chain joins TRBV10-3 and TRBJ2-2; D is unclear. The CDR3 contains 17 residues. The ends were cut back, 0 bases at V and 0 bases at J, with 11 bases in the middle. Germline lookup yields CDR1 ENHRY and CDR2 SYGVKD. The CDR3 reads CAISESTSASNTGELFF. CDR3 DNA sequence: TGTGCCATCAGTGAGTCGACTTCGGCGTCGAACACCGGGGAGCTGTTTTTT.

This sequence joins TRBV12-3 or TRBV12-4 and TRBJ2-3; 11 bases line up with TRBD2. J was trimmed by 3 bases and V by 7 bases; bases with no gene match: 6. This CDR3 comprises 15 residues. The CDR3: CASISGLAVTDTQYF. DNA for the CDR3: TGTGCCAGCATTTCGGGACTAGCGGTGACAGATACGCAGTATTTT.

The table lists this clonotype with a few counts. V and J are TRBV7-9 and TRBJ2-2, with TRBD1 matching over 7 bases. V dropped 1 base and J dropped 8; count of bases not matched to a gene: 1. The CDR3 contains 13 residues. The V gene's germline CDR1 is SEHNR and CDR2 FQNEAQ (reference sequence). The CDR3 DNA follows: TGTGCCAGCAGCTTAGGGGGACAGGGGGAGCTGTTTTTT. It translates to CASSLGGQGELFF.

This chain uses TRBV20-1 with TRBJ2-1; 13 nucleotides agree with TRBD2. CDR3 length: 17 amino acids. V was pared by 4 bases and J by 5 bases, with 11 bases of the junction left unmatched. Germline CDR1 is DFQATT and CDR2 is SNEGSKA (reference sequence). The CDR3 DNA reads TGCAGTGCTATAGGACTAGCGGGAGAAGGGGTAGACAATGAGCAGTTCTTC. It yields the protein CSAIGLAGEGVDNEQFF.

The chain combines TRBV19 with TRBJ1-6; TRBD1 matches at 8 bases. Germline V gives CDR1 LNHDA, CDR2 SQIVND (reference sequence). CDR3 size: 13 residues. V lost 8 bases and J lost 10; bases outside the gene matches: 7. In nucleotides, the CDR3 is TGTGCCAGTTCTAGGACAGGGTTGTCACCCCTCCACTTT. Translation gives CASSRTGLSPLHF.

The chain has TRBV15 and TRBJ2-3; 7 positions match TRBD2. J lost 6 bases, V lost 4 bases, and 10 bases had no gene match. This CDR3 has 15 amino acids. From germline, CDR1 is LNHNV and CDR2 YYDKDF (reference sequence). CDR3 in DNA: TGTGCCACCAGCAAGGAACCGGGGGGAGGTGATACGCAGTATTTT. Its translation: CATSKEPGGGDTQYF.

The gene calls are TRBV7-3 and TRBJ2-1, with a possible D match to TRBD2 (6 bases). This CDR3 has 17 residues. In germline, CDR1 is SGHTA, CDR2 FQGTGA. V was clipped by 1 base and J by 8 bases, with 21 bases between them. CDR3 sequence (DNA): TGTGCCAGCAGCTTAAGCGCGGGACCCCCGGGAGTCGATGAGCAGTTCTTC. This gives the protein CASSLSAGPPGVDEQFF. Full variable domain (outside the CDR3, taken from reference TRBV7-3 and TRBJ2-1): GAGVSQTPSNKVTEKGKYVELRCDPISGHTALYWYRQSLGQGPEFLIYFQGTGAADDSGLPNDRFFAVRPEGSVSTLKIQRTERGDSAVYLCASSLSAGPPGVDEQFFGPGTRLTVL.